The sequence of this TCR beta chain was determined in a study of early T cells in non-severe SARS-CoV-2 infection. TCRdb passed the 5' RACE reads through MiXCR, listing each CDR3 protein once. The table has approximately 62,000 distinct CDR3 sequences, 9.5% to 15% seen once. This TCR derives from an adult who was a healthcare worker with PCR-confirmed SARS-CoV-2 infection or an uninfected control (not recorded which). Sequenced: whole blood.

The CDR3 reads CASGGQLTAGELFF. CDR3 sequence (DNA): TGTGCCAGCGGGGGACAGCTCACCGCCGGGGAGCTGTTTTTT. The V call is TRBV5-6, the J call TRBJ2-2, with 7 bases that match TRBD1. The CDR3 extends over 14 amino acids. Germline-derived CDR1 and CDR2 are SGHDT and YYEEEE. The ends lost 7 bases at V and 6 bases at J; junction bases unmatched: 9.